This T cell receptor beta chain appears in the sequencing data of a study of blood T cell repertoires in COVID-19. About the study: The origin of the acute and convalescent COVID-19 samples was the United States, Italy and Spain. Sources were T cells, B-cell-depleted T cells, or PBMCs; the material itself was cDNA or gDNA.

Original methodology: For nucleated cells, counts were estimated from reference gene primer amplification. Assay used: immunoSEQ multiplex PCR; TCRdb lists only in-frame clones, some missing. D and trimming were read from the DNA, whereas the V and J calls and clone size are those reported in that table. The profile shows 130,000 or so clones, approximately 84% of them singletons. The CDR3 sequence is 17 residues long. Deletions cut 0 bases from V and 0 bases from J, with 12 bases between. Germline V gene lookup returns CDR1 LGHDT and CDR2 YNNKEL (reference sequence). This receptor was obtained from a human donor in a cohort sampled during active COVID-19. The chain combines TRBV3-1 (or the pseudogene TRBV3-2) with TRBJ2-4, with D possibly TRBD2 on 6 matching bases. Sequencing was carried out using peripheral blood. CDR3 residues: CASSQDLTSRAKNIQYF. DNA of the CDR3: TGTGCCAGCAGCCAAGATCTGACTAGTAGAGCCAAAAACATTCAGTACTTC.